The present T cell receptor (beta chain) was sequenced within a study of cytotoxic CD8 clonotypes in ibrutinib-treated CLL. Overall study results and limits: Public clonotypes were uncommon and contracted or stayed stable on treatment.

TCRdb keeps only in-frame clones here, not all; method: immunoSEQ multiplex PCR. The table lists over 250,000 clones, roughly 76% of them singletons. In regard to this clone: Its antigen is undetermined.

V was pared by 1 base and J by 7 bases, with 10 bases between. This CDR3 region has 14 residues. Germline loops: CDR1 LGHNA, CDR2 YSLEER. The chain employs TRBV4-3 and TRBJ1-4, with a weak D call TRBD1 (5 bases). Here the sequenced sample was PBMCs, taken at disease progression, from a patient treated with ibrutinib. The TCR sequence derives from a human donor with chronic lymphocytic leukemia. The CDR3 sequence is CASSQAGVSEKLFF. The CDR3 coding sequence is TGCGCCAGCAGCCAAGCGGGGGTGAGTGAAAAACTGTTTTTT.